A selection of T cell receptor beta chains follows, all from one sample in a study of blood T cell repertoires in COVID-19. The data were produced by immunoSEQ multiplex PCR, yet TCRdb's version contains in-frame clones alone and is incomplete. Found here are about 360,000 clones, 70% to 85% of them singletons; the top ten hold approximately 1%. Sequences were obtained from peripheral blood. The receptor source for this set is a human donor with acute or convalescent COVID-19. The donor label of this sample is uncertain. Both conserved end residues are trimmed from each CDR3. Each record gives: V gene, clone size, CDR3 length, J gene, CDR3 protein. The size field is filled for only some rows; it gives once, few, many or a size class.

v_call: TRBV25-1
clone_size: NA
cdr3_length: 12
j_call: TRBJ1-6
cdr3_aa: ASSKTGYNSPLH

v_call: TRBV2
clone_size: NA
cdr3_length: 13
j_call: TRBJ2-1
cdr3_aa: ASSAWRGGYNEQF

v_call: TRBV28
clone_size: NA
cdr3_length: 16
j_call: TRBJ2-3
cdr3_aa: ASSFWVGGPWKADTQY

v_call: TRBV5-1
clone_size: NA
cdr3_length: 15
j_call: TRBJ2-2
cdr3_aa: ASRAVPGTADTGELF

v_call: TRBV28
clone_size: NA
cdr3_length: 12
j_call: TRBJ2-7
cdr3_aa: ASSRTGVMREQY

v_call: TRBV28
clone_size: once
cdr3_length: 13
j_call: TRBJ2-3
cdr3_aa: ASKPGLWLADTQY

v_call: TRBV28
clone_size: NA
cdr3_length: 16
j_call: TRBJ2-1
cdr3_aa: ASSTPGQVVSSYNEQF

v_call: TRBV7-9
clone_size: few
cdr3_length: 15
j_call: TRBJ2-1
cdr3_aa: ASSTTGTDHSYNEQF

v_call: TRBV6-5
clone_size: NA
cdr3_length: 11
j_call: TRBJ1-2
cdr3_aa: ASSYVDRDGYT

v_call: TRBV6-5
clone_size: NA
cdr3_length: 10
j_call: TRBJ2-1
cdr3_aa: ASSSLRNEQF

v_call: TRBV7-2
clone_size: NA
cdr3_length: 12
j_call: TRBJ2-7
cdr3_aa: ASSLGLVFYEQY

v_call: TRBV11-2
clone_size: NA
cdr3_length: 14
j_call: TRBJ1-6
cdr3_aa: ASSLLLYSGGSPLH

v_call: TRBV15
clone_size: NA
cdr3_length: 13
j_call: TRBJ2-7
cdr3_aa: ATSGGLESSYEQY

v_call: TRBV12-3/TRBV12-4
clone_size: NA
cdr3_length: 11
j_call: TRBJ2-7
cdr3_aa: ASSTGLAYEQY

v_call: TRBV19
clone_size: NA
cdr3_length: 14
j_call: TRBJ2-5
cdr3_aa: ASSLASGRGQETQY

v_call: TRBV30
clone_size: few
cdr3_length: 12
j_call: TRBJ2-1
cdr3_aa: AWSRRRKYNEQF

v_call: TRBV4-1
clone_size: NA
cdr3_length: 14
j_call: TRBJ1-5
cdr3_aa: ASSQEGGTGLLPQH

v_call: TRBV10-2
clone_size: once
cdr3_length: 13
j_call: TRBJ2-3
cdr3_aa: ASTPDRGHTDTQY

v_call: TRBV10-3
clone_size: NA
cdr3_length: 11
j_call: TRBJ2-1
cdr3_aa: AIKGQEDNEQF

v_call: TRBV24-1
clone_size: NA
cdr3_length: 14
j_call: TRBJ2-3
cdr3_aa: ATSDRSGGTLDTQY

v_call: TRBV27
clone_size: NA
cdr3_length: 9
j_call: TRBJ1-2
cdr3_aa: ASSDSRGYT

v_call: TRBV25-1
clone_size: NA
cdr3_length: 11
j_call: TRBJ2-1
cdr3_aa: ASSGQGFNEQF

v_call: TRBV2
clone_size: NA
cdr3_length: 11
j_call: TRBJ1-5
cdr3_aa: ASSEDRNQPQH

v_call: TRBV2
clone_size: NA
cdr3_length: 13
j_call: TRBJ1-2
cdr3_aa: ASSEGGGIFHGYT

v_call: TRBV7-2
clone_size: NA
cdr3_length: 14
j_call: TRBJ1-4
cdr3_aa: ASTEGPRGLREKLF

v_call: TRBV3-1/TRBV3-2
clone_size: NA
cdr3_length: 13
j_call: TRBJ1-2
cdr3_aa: ASSHTDSPDYGYT

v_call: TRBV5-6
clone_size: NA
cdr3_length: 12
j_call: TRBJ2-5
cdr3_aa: ASSSLTQAETQY

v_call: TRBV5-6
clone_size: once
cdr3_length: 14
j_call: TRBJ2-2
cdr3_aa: ASSSPDRADDGELF

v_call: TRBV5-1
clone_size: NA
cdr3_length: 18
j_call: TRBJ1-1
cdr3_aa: ASSLAAGISGGPVNTEAF

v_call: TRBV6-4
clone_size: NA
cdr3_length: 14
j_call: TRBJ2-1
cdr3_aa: ASSLGLAGTYNEQF

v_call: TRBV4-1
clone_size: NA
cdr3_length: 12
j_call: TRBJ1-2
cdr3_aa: ASTSTRDRDGYT

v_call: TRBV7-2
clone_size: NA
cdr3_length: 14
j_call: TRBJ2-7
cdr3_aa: ASSFSGRASSYEQY

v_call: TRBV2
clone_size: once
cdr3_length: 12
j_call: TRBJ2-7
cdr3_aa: ASRDRESSYEQY

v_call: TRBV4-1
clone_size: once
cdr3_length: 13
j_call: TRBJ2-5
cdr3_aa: ASSRPGTGGETQY

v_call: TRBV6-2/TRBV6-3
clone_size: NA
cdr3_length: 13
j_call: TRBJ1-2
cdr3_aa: ASSYFPARAGGYT

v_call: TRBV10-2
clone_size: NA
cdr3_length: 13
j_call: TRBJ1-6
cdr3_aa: ASSGNRGRDSPLH

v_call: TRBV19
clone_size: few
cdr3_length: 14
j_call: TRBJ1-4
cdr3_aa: ASSGGRAATNEKLF

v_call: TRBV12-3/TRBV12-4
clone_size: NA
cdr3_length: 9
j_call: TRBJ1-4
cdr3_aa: ASSYRQTLF

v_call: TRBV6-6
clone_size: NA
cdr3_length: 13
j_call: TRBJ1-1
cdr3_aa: ASRSWTGQNTEAF

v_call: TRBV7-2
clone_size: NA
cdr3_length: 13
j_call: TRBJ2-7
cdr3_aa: ASSLGGSSSYEQY